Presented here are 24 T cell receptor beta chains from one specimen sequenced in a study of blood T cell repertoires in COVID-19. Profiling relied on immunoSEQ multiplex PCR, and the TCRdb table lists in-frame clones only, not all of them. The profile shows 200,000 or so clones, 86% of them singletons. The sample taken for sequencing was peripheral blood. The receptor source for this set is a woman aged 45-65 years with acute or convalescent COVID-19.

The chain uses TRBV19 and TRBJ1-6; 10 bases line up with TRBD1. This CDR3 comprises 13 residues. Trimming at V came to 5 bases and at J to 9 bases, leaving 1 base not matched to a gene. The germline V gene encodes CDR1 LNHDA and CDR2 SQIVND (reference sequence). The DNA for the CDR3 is TGTGCCAGTAGTGGGACAGGGGTTTCACCCCTCCACTTT. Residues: CASSGTGVSPLHF.

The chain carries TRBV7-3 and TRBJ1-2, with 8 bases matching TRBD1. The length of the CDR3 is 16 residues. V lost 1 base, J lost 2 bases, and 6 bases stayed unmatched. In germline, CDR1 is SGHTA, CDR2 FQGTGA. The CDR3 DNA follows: TGTGCCAGCAGCTTAAGCGGACAGGGTTTAAACTATGGCTACACCTTC. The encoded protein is CASSLSGQGLNYGYTF.

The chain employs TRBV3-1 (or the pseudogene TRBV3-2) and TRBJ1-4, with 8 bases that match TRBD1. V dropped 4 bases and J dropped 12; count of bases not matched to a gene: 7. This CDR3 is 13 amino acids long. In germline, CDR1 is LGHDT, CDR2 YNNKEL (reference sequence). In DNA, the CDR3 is TGTGCCAGCAGCCTCGGTGACAGGGGAGAACTGTTTTTT. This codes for CASSLGDRGELFF.

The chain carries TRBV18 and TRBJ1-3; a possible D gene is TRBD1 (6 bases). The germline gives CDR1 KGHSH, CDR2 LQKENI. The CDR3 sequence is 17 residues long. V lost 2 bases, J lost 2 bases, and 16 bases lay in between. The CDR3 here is CASSPYAGQGTGNTIYF. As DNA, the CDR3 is TGTGCCAGCTCACCATATGCCGGGCAGGGGACTGGAAACACCATATATTTT.

The CDR3 is CASRSTGTYGYTF. The CDR3 DNA follows: TGTGCCAGCAGGTCAACAGGGACCTATGGCTACACCTTC. This sequence joins TRBV6-5 and TRBJ1-2; maybe TRBD1 (6 bases). Trimming took 6 bases from V and 4 from J, leaving 12 bases between them. The germline V gene encodes CDR1 MNHEY and CDR2 SVGAGI. The CDR3 runs 13 residues.

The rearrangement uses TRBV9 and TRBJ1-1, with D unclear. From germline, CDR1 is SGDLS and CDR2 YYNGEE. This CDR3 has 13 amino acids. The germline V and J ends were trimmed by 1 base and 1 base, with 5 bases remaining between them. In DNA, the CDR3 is TGTGCCAGCAGCGTATCAGGGAACACTGAAGCTTTCTTT. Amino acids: CASSVSGNTEAFF.

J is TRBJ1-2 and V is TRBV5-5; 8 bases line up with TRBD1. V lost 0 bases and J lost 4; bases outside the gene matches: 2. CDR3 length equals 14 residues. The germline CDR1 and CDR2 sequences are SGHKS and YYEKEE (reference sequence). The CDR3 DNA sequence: TGTGCCAGCAGCTTGGAGGACAGGGCCTATGGCTACACCTTC. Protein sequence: CASSLEDRAYGYTF.

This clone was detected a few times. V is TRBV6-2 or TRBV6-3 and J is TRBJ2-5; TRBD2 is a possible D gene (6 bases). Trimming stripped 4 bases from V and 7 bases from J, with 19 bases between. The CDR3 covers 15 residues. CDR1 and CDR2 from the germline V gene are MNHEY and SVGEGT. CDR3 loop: CASSFSLPGDGTQYF. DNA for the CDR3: TGTGCCAGCAGTTTTTCTCTTCCGGGGGATGGGACCCAGTACTTC.

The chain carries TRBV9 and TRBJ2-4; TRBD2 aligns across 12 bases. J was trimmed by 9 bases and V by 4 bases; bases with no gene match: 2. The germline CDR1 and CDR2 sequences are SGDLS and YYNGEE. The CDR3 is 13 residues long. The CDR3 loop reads CASSQLAGGIQYF. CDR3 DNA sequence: TGTGCCAGCAGCCAACTAGCGGGGGGCATTCAGTACTTC. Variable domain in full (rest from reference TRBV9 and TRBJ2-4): DSGVTQTPKHLITATGQRVTLRCSPRSGDLSVYWYQQSLDQGLQFLIQYYNGEERAKGNILERFSAQQFPDLHSELNLSSLELGDSALYFCASSQLAGGIQYFGAGTRLSVL.

The CDR3 coding sequence is TGTGCCAGTAGTAGGGGGACTGTGCTGAACACTGAAGCTTTCTTT. Protein: CASSRGTVLNTEAFF. The rearrangement links TRBV19 to TRBJ1-1, with a tentative D call TRBD1 (5 bases). V was shortened by 4 bases and J by 0 bases, with 12 bases between the two germline ends. Germline assignment: CDR1 LNHDA and CDR2 SQIVND (reference sequence). This CDR3 contains 15 residues. Looking up the rest from reference TRBV19 and TRBJ1-1 gives the full variable domain: DGGITQSPKYLFRKEGQNVTLSCEQNLNHDAMYWYRQDPGQGLRLIYYSQIVNDFQKGDIAEGYSVSREKKESFPLTVTSAQKNPTAFYLCASSRGTVLNTEAFFGQGTRLTVV.

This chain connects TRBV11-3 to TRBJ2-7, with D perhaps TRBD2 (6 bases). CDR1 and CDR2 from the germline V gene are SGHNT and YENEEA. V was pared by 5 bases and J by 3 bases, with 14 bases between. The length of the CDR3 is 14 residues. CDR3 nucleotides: TGTGCCAGCAGCCCCCCCAACGGGAGCTACGAGCAGTACTTC. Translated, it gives CASSPPNGSYEQYF. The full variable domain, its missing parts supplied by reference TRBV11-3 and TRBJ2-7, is EAGVVQSPRYKIIEKKQPVAFWCNPISGHNTLYWYLQNLGQGPELLIRYENEEAVDDSQLPKDRFSAERLKGVDSTLKIQPAELGDSAVYLCASSPPNGSYEQYFGPGTRLTVT.

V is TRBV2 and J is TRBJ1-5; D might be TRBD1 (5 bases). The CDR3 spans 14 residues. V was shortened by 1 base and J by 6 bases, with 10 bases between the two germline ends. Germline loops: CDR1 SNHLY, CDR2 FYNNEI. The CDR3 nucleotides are TGTGCCAGCAGTGAAGGACAGTTGGCTCAGCCCCAGCATTTT. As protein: CASSEGQLAQPQHF.

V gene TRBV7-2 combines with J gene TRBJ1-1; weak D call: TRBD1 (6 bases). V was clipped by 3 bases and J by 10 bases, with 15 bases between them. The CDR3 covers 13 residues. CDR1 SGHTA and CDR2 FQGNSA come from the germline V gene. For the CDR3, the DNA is TGTGCCAGCAGCTTTGGTCCGACAGGACGAGCTTTCTTT. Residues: CASSFGPTGRAFF.

The CDR3, as DNA: TGTGCCAGCAGTTTAATGTCGGGGAATGGCTACACCTTC. This translates into CASSLMSGNGYTF. This chain joins TRBV5-5 and TRBJ1-2; D unclear. V gave up 5 bases and J gave up 6 bases, with 14 bases separating them. CDR3 length: 13 amino acids. CDR1 is SGHKS, CDR2 YYEKEE, per germline (reference sequence).

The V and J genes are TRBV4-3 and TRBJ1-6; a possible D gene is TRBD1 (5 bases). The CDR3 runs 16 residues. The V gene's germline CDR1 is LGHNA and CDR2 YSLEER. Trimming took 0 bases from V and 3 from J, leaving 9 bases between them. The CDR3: CASSQDVGGYNSPLHF. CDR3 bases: TGCGCCAGCAGCCAAGATGTGGGGGGCTATAATTCACCCCTCCACTTT.

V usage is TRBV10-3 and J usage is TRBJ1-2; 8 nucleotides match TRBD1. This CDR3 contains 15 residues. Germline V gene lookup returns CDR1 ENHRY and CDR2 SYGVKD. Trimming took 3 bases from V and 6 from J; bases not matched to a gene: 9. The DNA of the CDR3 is TGTGCCATCAGTGACCAGGGATGGACAGGGCATGGCTACACCTTC. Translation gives CAISDQGWTGHGYTF.

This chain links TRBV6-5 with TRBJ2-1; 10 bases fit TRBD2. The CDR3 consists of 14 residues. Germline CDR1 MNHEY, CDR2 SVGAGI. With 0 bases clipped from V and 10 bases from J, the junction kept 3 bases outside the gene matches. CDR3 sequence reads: CASSYSTSGDEQFF. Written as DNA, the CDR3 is TGTGCCAGCAGTTACTCAACTAGCGGGGACGAGCAGTTCTTC.

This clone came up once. CDR3 amino acids: CASTKTVPYEQYF. As DNA, the CDR3 is TGTGCCAGCACCAAGACAGTGCCCTACGAGCAGTACTTC. The chain has TRBV25-1 and TRBJ2-7; tentative D call: TRBD1 (5 bases). The CDR3 sequence is 13 residues long. Germline V lookup: CDR1 MGHDK, CDR2 SYGVNS. V shed 7 bases and J shed 2 bases, with 12 bases lying between them.

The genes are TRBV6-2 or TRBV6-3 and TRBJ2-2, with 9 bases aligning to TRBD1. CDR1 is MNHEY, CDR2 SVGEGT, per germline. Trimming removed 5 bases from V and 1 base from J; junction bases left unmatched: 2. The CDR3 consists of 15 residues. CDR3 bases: TGTGCCAGCAGTAGGACAGGGGTGAACACCGGGGAGCTGTTTTTT. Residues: CASSRTGVNTGELFF.

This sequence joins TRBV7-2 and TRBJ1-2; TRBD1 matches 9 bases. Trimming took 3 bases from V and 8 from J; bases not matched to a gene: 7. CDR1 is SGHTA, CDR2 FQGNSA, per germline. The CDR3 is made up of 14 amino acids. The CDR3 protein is CASSFSTGGQGYTF. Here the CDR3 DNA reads TGTGCCAGCAGCTTTTCTACAGGGGGCCAGGGCTACACCTTC.

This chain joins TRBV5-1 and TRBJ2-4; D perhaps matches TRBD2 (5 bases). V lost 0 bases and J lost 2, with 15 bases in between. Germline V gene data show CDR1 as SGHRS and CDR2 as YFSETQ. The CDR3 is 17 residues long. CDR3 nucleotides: TGCGCCAGCAGCTTGGGTGGGAGCCACCTCTCCAAAAACATTCAGTACTTC. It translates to CASSLGGSHLSKNIQYF.

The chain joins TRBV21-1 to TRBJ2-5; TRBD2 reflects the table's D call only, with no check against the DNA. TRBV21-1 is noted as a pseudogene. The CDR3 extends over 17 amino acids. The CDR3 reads CASSTTTSAGSCETQYF. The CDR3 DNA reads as TGTGCCAGCAGCACCACCACTAGCGCAGGTTCTTGCGAGACCCAGTACTTC.

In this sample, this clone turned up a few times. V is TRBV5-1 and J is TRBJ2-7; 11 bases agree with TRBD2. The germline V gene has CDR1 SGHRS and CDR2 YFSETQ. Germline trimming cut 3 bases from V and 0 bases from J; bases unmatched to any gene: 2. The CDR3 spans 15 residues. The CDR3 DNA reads TGCGCCAGCAGCTCCGGGACTAGCGGCTCCTACGAGCAGTACTTC. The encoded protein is CASSSGTSGSYEQYF.

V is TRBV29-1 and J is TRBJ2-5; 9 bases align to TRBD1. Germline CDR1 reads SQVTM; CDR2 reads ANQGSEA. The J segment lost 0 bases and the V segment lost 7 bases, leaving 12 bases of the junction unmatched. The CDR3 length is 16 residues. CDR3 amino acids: CSATGTGSYYQETQYF. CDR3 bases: TGCAGCGCAACCGGGACAGGGAGTTATTACCAAGAGACCCAGTACTTC. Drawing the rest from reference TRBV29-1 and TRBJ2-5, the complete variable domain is SAVISQKPSRDICQRGTSLTIQCQVDSQVTMMFWYRQQPGQSLTLIATANQGSEATYESGFVIDKFPISRPNLTFSTLTVSNMSPEDSSIYLCSATGTGSYYQETQYFGPGTRLLVL.